A selection of T cell receptor beta chains follows, all from one sample in a study of OX40 agonist ivuxolimab in advanced cancers. Method: immunoSEQ multiplex PCR; TCRdb's copy keeps in-frame clones and lacks some. The table has tens of thousands of clones, roughly 87% seen once. This specimen was CD4+ or CD8+ T cells sorted from blood, taken in a trial of the OX40 agonist ivuxolimab. The receptor source for this set is an adult with an advanced solid tumor such as melanoma, head and neck, liver or kidney cancer. CDR3s include the opening cysteine and the closing phenylalanine or tryptophan. The order of the fields is V gene, CDR3 length, J gene, clone size, D gene, CDR3 DNA, CDR3 protein. A D gene is named only where the DNA matches it firmly. Only part of the rows carry a size: once, few, many, or a class if the clone is expanded.

V: TRBV5-1; length: 16; J: TRBJ2-3; size: .; D: .; DNA: TGCGCCAGCAGCTTGGGTTTTGAGGGATTACTCGATACGCAGTATTTT; CDR3: CASSLGFEGLLDTQYF
V: TRBV5-4; length: 13; J: TRBJ1-2; size: .; D: TRBD1; DNA: TGTGCCAGCAGCTTTGACAGGGGTTACGGCTACACCTTC; CDR3: CASSFDRGYGYTF
V: TRBV5-6; length: 14; J: TRBJ2-1; size: .; D: .; DNA: TGTGCCAGCAGCTTTACGGACTCCTACAATGAGCAGTTCTTC; CDR3: CASSFTDSYNEQFF
V: TRBV28; length: 15; J: TRBJ2-3; size: few; D: .; DNA: TGTGCCAGCAGGCTAGGACAGTTCGACACAGATACGCAGTATTTT; CDR3: CASRLGQFDTDTQYF
V: TRBV9; length: 14; J: TRBJ1-4; size: .; D: .; DNA: TGTGCCAGCAGCCACGGACGGAGTAATGAAAAACTGTTTTTT; CDR3: CASSHGRSNEKLFF
V: TRBV13; length: 15; J: TRBJ1-2; size: .; D: .; DNA: TGTGCCAGCAGTTCAAAAACAGGGTTTCCGGATGGCTACACCTTC; CDR3: CASSSKTGFPDGYTF
V: TRBV4-3; length: 15; J: TRBJ1-2; size: .; D: .; DNA: TGCGCCAGCAGCCAAGGTGGGAAGACAAACTATGGCTACACCTTC; CDR3: CASSQGGKTNYGYTF
V: TRBV9; length: 15; J: TRBJ2-7; size: .; D: TRBD1; DNA: TGTGCCAGCAGCGTAGTGGCAGGGGGCGGCTACGAGCAGTACTTC; CDR3: CASSVVAGGGYEQYF
V: TRBV6-1; length: 14; J: TRBJ1-2; size: .; D: .; DNA: TGTGCCAGCAGTGAGGAGCGGGGACCTTGGGGCTACACCTTC; CDR3: CASSEERGPWGYTF
V: TRBV5-4; length: 13; J: TRBJ2-5; size: .; D: .; DNA: TGTGCCAGCTCTACGGGTTTCCAAGAGACCCAGTACTTC; CDR3: CASSTGFQETQYF
V: TRBV9; length: 17; J: TRBJ2-3; size: .; D: .; DNA: TGTGCCAGCAGCGTTGCCCGGGGTCTTCCGGGGACAGATACGCAGTATTTT; CDR3: CASSVARGLPGTDTQYF
V: TRBV11-2; length: 12; J: TRBJ2-7; size: .; D: .; DNA: TGTGCCAGCAGCTTGGGCCAAGCTGGGCAGTACTTC; CDR3: CASSLGQAGQYF
V: TRBV5-5; length: 14; J: TRBJ2-3; size: once; D: .; DNA: TGTGCCAGCAGCTTTTGGGCAGGGTCAGATACGCAGTATTTT; CDR3: CASSFWAGSDTQYF
V: TRBV27; length: 15; J: TRBJ2-1; size: .; D: TRBD2; DNA: TGTGCCAGCAGACTAGCGGGGGCCTTATACAATGAGCAGTTCTTC; CDR3: CASRLAGALYNEQFF
V: TRBV19; length: 14; J: TRBJ2-5; size: .; D: .; DNA: TGTGCCAGTAGTGTACAGGGATCCAAAGAGACCCAGTACTTC; CDR3: CASSVQGSKETQYF
V: TRBV27; length: 14; J: TRBJ1-4; size: .; D: .; DNA: TGTGCCAGCAGTTTGGGGACGGACCATGAAAAACTGTTTTTT; CDR3: CASSLGTDHEKLFF
V: TRBV7-2; length: 14; J: TRBJ2-3; size: .; D: TRBD2; DNA: TGTGCCAGCCGAGCGGGGTTTAGCACAGATACGCAGTATTTT; CDR3: CASRAGFSTDTQYF
V: TRBV6-5; length: 13; J: TRBJ2-7; size: .; D: .; DNA: TGTGCCAGCAGTGTGACAGGTGACTACGAGCAGTACTTC; CDR3: CASSVTGDYEQYF
V: TRBV4-3; length: 13; J: TRBJ1-2; size: .; D: .; DNA: TGCGCCAGCAGCCAAGGGACGTACTATGGCTACACCTTC; CDR3: CASSQGTYYGYTF
V: TRBV11-2; length: 16; J: TRBJ2-7; size: once; D: .; DNA: TGTGCCAGCAGCTCAGAGGTTTACCGGAGCTCCTACGAGCAGTACTTC; CDR3: CASSSEVYRSSYEQYF
V: TRBV7-2; length: 16; J: TRBJ2-3; size: medium-sized; D: .; DNA: TGTGCCAGCAGCTCCTCCGAGACAGTCTACACAGATACGCAGTATTTT; CDR3: CASSSSETVYTDTQYF
V: TRBV23-1; length: 17; J: TRBJ2-2; size: .; D: .; DNA: TGCGCCAGCCTCCGAGCGTGGGGGGCCTCCAACACCGGGGAGCTGTTTTTT; CDR3: CASLRAWGASNTGELFF
V: TRBV4-3; length: 14; J: TRBJ2-7; size: few; D: TRBD1; DNA: TGCGCCAGCAGCCAAGGGACAGGGACCTACGAGCAGTACTTC; CDR3: CASSQGTGTYEQYF
V: TRBV11-2; length: 14; J: TRBJ2-7; size: once; D: TRBD1; DNA: TGTGCCAGCAGCCGGGACAGAGGAACCTACGAGCAGTACTTC; CDR3: CASSRDRGTYEQYF
V: TRBV5-4; length: 14; J: TRBJ2-3; size: .; D: .; DNA: TGTGCCAGCAGCTTGGGATATGGCATAGATACGCAGTATTTT; CDR3: CASSLGYGIDTQYF
V: TRBV5-1; length: 17; J: TRBJ2-1; size: once; D: .; DNA: TGCGCCAGCAGCTTGCTAGCACGCTTGGACTTCGACAATGAGCAGTTCTTC; CDR3: CASSLLARLDFDNEQFF
V: TRBV19; length: 17; J: TRBJ2-1; size: .; D: TRBD2; DNA: TGTGCCAGTAGTTTCGGACTAGCGGGGGGCCCCTACAATGAGCAGTTCTTC; CDR3: CASSFGLAGGPYNEQFF
V: TRBV19; length: 15; J: TRBJ1-1; size: .; D: .; DNA: TGTGCCAGTAGTATAGATGGGGGAACGAACACTGAAGCTTTCTTT; CDR3: CASSIDGGTNTEAFF
V: TRBV5-6; length: 12; J: TRBJ2-3; size: .; D: .; DNA: TGTGCCAGCAGCTCCACCGCAGATACGCAGTATTTT; CDR3: CASSSTADTQYF
V: TRBV7-2; length: 17; J: TRBJ2-7; size: .; D: TRBD2; DNA: TGTGCCAGCAGCTTCTTTAGCGGGGGGCCTCCTTCCTACGAGCAGTACTTC; CDR3: CASSFFSGGPPSYEQYF
V: TRBV7-6; length: 14; J: TRBJ2-7; size: .; D: TRBD1; DNA: TGTGCCAGCAGCCAGACAGGGGAGGAAGACGAGCAGTACTTC; CDR3: CASSQTGEEDEQYF
V: TRBV25-1; length: 15; J: TRBJ2-2; size: .; D: .; DNA: TGTGCCAGCAGTGGATCATTTTATGGCACCGGGGAGCTGTTTTTT; CDR3: CASSGSFYGTGELFF
V: TRBV7-2; length: 16; J: TRBJ1-6; size: .; D: .; DNA: TGTGCCAGCAGCTTAAAGGCCCCTAGGGGCAATTCACCCCTCCACTTT; CDR3: CASSLKAPRGNSPLHF
V: TRBV9; length: 17; J: TRBJ2-3; size: .; D: TRBD2; DNA: TGTGCCAGCAGCGTGAGTGGGACTAGCGGGGGCACAGATACGCAGTATTTT; CDR3: CASSVSGTSGGTDTQYF
V: TRBV9; length: 16; J: TRBJ2-5; size: .; D: .; DNA: TGTGCCAGCAGCTCCCTGAATGTGGGCTCCCAAGAGACCCAGTACTTC; CDR3: CASSSLNVGSQETQYF
V: TRBV19; length: 12; J: TRBJ1-2; size: .; D: TRBD1; DNA: TGTGCCAGTAGTATAGGGGACAGGGGATACACCTTC; CDR3: CASSIGDRGYTF
V: TRBV7-3; length: 15; J: TRBJ2-3; size: .; D: TRBD2; DNA: TGTGCCAGCAGCTTAGCGGGGGGGACCGCCTCCACGCAGTATTTT; CDR3: CASSLAGGTASTQYF
V: TRBV9; length: 14; J: TRBJ2-1; size: .; D: .; DNA: TGTGCCAGCAGCGTAGGGGCGGGCGGGGATGAGCAGTTCTTC; CDR3: CASSVGAGGDEQFF
V: TRBV4-2; length: 16; J: TRBJ2-5; size: .; D: .; DNA: TGTGCCAGCAGCCAAGAAATGGCGGGGGCGAAAGAGACCCAGTACTTC; CDR3: CASSQEMAGAKETQYF
V: TRBV9; length: 13; J: TRBJ2-4; size: .; D: .; DNA: TGTGCCAGCAGCGTAGGGTCGGTGGACATTCAGTACTTC; CDR3: CASSVGSVDIQYF
V: TRBV27; length: 14; J: TRBJ2-5; size: .; D: .; DNA: TGTGCCAGCAGTCCCCGGAGGCCCCAAGAGACCCAGTACTTC; CDR3: CASSPRRPQETQYF
V: TRBV7-2; length: 14; J: TRBJ2-2; size: .; D: TRBD2; DNA: TGTGCCAGCAGCTTTGGCGGGGGGACCGGGGAGCTGTTTTTT; CDR3: CASSFGGGTGELFF
V: TRBV6-1; length: 13; J: TRBJ2-7; size: .; D: .; DNA: TGTGCCAGTTCGACCGGACAAACCTACGAGCAGTACTTC; CDR3: CASSTGQTYEQYF
V: TRBV7-8; length: 14; J: TRBJ1-2; size: .; D: .; DNA: TGTGCCAGCAGTTTTAGTCGTGATTTCAGTGGCTACACCTTC; CDR3: CASSFSRDFSGYTF
V: TRBV7-9; length: 13; J: TRBJ1-2; size: .; D: .; DNA: TGTGCCAGCAGCTTAGCCGGGGATTATGGCTACACCTTC; CDR3: CASSLAGDYGYTF
V: TRBV11-2; length: 11; J: TRBJ1-2; size: .; D: .; DNA: TGTGCCAGCAGCTTCAGGGGCGGCTACACCTTC; CDR3: CASSFRGGYTF
V: TRBV5-1; length: 19; J: TRBJ2-3; size: .; D: .; DNA: TGCGCCAGCAGCTTCCCTACCTCAACAGGGCCCTCGCCCGGGGATACGCAGTATTTT; CDR3: CASSFPTSTGPSPGDTQYF
V: TRBV4-3; length: 15; J: TRBJ2-3; size: once; D: .; DNA: TGCGCCAGCAGCCAGTCCACTGACTACACAGATACGCAGTATTTT; CDR3: CASSQSTDYTDTQYF
V: TRBV2; length: 16; J: TRBJ2-7; size: .; D: .; DNA: TGTGCCAGCAGTGAAACGGGCCGGCAGGTAGACTACGAGCAGTACTTC; CDR3: CASSETGRQVDYEQYF
V: TRBV10-3; length: 13; J: TRBJ2-5; size: .; D: TRBD1; DNA: TGTGCCATCCGGACAGGGGATCAAGAGACCCAGTACTTC; CDR3: CAIRTGDQETQYF
V: TRBV19; length: 16; J: TRBJ1-5; size: .; D: .; DNA: TGTGCCAGTAGTATAGTAACACAGCTTAGCAATCAGCCCCAGCATTTT; CDR3: CASSIVTQLSNQPQHF
V: TRBV27; length: 16; J: TRBJ2-3; size: .; D: TRBD2; DNA: TGTGCCAGCAGTTTACCGGGGGGACCGAACACAGATACGCAGTATTTT; CDR3: CASSLPGGPNTDTQYF
V: TRBV5-3; length: 17; J: TRBJ2-3; size: .; D: TRBD2; DNA: TGTGCCAGAAGCTTGGATACCACGGAGCGGGATAGGCATACGCAGTATTTT; CDR3: CARSLDTTERDRHTQYF
V: TRBV4-1; length: 17; J: TRBJ2-7; size: .; D: TRBD1; DNA: TGCGCCAGCAGCCAAGGAGCGGTCGGACGGGACAGGGGTGAGCAGTACTTC; CDR3: CASSQGAVGRDRGEQYF
V: TRBV19; length: 17; J: TRBJ1-2; size: .; D: TRBD1; DNA: TGTGCCAGTATCCTAGGGACAGGCCCTTACAGAGAGGATGGCTACACCTTC; CDR3: CASILGTGPYREDGYTF
V: TRBV4-1; length: 16; J: TRBJ2-1; size: .; D: TRBD2; DNA: TGCGCCAGCAGCCAAACCGGGACTACCCCCCACAATGAGCAGTTCTTC; CDR3: CASSQTGTTPHNEQFF
V: TRBV28; length: 17; J: TRBJ1-6; size: .; D: TRBD1; DNA: TGTGCCAGCAGCTCATTTATTGACAGGGGGTATAATTCACCCCTCCACTTT; CDR3: CASSSFIDRGYNSPLHF
V: TRBV27; length: 16; J: TRBJ1-2; size: .; D: .; DNA: TGTGCCAGCAGTAGCAGTACAGAAACGACTAACTATGGCTACACCTTC; CDR3: CASSSSTETTNYGYTF
V: TRBV5-6; length: 14; J: TRBJ2-5; size: .; D: .; DNA: TGTGCCAGCAGCCCTGCGGGAAGGGGTGAGACCCAGTACTTC; CDR3: CASSPAGRGETQYF